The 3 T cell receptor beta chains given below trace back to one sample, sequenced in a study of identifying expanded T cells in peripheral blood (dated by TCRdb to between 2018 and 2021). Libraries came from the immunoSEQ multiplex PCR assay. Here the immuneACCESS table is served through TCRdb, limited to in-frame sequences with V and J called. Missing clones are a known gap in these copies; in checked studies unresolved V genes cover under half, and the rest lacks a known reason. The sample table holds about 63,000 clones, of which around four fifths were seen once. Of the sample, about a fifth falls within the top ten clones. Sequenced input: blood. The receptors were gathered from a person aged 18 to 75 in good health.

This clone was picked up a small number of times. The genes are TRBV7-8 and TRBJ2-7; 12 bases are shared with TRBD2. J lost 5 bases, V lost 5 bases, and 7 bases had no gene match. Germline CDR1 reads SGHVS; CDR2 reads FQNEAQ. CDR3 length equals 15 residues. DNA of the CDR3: TGTGCCAGCAGCGAGACTAGCGGGAGTACGAACGAGCAGTACTTC. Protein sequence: CASSETSGSTNEQYF.

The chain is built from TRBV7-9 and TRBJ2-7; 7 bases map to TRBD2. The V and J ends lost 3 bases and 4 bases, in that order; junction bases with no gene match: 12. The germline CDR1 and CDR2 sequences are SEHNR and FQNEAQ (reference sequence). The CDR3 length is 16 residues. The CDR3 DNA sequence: TGTGCCAGCAGCTTCGGGGTGGGAGGGGCTCCTTACGAGCAGTACTTC. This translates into CASSFGVGGAPYEQYF.

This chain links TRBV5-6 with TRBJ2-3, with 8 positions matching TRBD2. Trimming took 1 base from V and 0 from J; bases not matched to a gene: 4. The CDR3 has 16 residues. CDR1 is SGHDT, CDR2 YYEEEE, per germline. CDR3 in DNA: TGTGCCAGCAGCTTGTCGCGGGGGGTAAGCACAGATACGCAGTATTTT. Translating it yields CASSLSRGVSTDTQYF. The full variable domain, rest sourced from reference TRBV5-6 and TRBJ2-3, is DAGVTQSPTHLIKTRGQQVTLRCSPKSGHDTVSWYQQALGQGPQFIFQYYEEEERQRGNFPDRFSGHQFPNYSSELNVNALLLGDSALYLCASSLSRGVSTDTQYFGPGTRLTVL.